The source of this T cell receptor beta chain is a study of blood T cell repertoires in COVID-19. Study in general: Material from acute and convalescent COVID-19 was sourced from the United States, Italy and Spain. T cells, B-cell-depleted T cells, or PBMCs provided the cDNA or gDNA that served as material.

Trimming at V came to 4 bases and at J to 0 bases, leaving 3 bases not matched to a gene. This CDR3 has 16 residues. Germline V lookup: CDR1 SGHRS, CDR2 YFSETQ. Per the original data handling: Amplified reference gene primers provided the basis for estimating nucleated cell counts. Libraries were prepared by immunoSEQ multiplex PCR; TCRdb keeps only in-frame clonotypes and omits some of them. V and J calls and clone size come straight from that table; D and trimming were deduced from the DNA. Of over 90,000 clones in the sample, around nine tenths were seen once. This clone has only a few counts. This TCR came from a man older than 75 with acute or convalescent COVID-19. Sample: peripheral blood. V usage is TRBV5-1 and J usage is TRBJ2-3, with 12 bases matching TRBD2. DNA for the CDR3: TGCGCCAGCAGCATCGGACTAGCGGGAAGCACAGATACGCAGTATTTT. This gives the protein CASSIGLAGSTDTQYF. Drawing the rest from reference TRBV5-1 and TRBJ2-3, the complete variable domain is KAGVTQTPRYLIKTRGQQVTLSCSPISGHRSVSWYQQTPGQGLQFLFEYFSETQRNKGNFPGRFSGRQFSNSRSEMNVSTLELGDSALYLCASSIGLAGSTDTQYFGPGTRLTVL.